The 3 T cell receptor beta chains below were found in one sample sequenced in a study of blood T cell repertoires in COVID-19. Here immunoSEQ multiplex PCR was the method, and the copy in TCRdb shows in-frame clones only, minus some. Among more than 65,000 clones, around 83% were seen once, and the ten largest hold around 3.3%. The sample consisted of peripheral blood. The origin of the receptors is a man aged 45-65 years with acute or convalescent COVID-19.

This chain uses TRBV12-3 or TRBV12-4 with TRBJ2-5; unclear D gene. The V and J ends lost 1 base and 7 bases respectively, with 10 bases between them. The CDR3 is 13 residues long. The CDR3 loop reads CASSLGGGLTQYF. The DNA of the CDR3 is TGTGCCAGCAGTTTAGGAGGCGGTCTGACCCAGTACTTC.

The V gene is TRBV2, the J gene TRBJ1-2, with unresolved D. The CDR3 consists of 14 residues. The germline CDR1 and CDR2 sequences are SNHLY and FYNNEI. Trimming shortened V by 4 bases and J by 5 bases, and 14 bases separated the two germline ends. The CDR3 reads CASSAETVGYGYTF. CDR3 DNA: TGTGCCAGCAGTGCGGAGACGGTTGGTTATGGCTACACCTTC. Supplemented by reference TRBV2 and TRBJ1-2, the full variable domain reads EPEVTQTPSHQVTQMGQEVILRCVPISNHLYFYWYRQILGQKVEFLVSFYNNEISEKSEIFDDQFSVERPDGSNFTLKIRSTKLEDSAMYFCASSAETVGYGYTFGSGTRLTVV.

The chain uses TRBV19 and TRBJ2-7; 11 bases map to TRBD2. From germline, CDR1 is LNHDA and CDR2 SQIVND (reference sequence). V gave up 4 bases and J gave up 0 bases; unmatched junction bases: 5. The CDR3 totals 16 residues. The CDR3 region has the DNA TGTGCCAGTAGTAGGACTAGCGGGCCCAGCTCCTACGAGCAGTACTTC. Translated: CASSRTSGPSSYEQYF. Combining the CDR3 with reference TRBV19 and TRBJ2-7 gives the whole variable domain DGGITQSPKYLFRKEGQNVTLSCEQNLNHDAMYWYRQDPGQGLRLIYYSQIVNDFQKGDIAEGYSVSREKKESFPLTVTSAQKNPTAFYLCASSRTSGPSSYEQYFGPGTRLTVT.